The 10 T cell receptor beta chains below were found in one sample sequenced in a study of T cells in Graves' hyperthyroidism and ophthalmopathy. Amplification of TCR beta CDR3 regions used RNA as the template. The TCR CDR3 was amplified in a first-round RT-PCR using the HTBI primer set. TCRdb called the multiplex PCR reads again in MiXCR, with one record for every CDR3 protein. The table records roughly 570,000 distinct CDR3 sequences, 35% to 55% of them present only once. The sample consisted of peripheral blood or thyroid tissue (not recorded which). These receptors all stem from an adult woman with Graves' disease, either hyperthyroidism or ophthalmopathy (not recorded which).

This clonotype occurred many times. The chain has TRBV20-1 and TRBJ2-7; D is ambiguous. The CDR3 loop spans 12 amino acids. CDR1 and CDR2 (germline): DFQATT, SNEGSKA (reference sequence). With 3 bases removed from V and 2 bases from J, the gap between germline ends came to 8 bases. The CDR3 DNA follows: TGCAGTGCTAGCTCCCCCGCCTACGAGCAGTACTTC. Encoded protein: CSASSPAYEQYF.

This clonotype was observed a few times. CDR3 sequence (DNA): TGTGCCACCAGTGACCAAAGACAGGGGGATGGCTACACCTTC. Protein: CATSDQRQGDGYTF. The chain uses TRBV24-1 and TRBJ1-2; 9 positions match TRBD1. The V gene end was trimmed by 4 bases and the J gene end by 6 bases; junction bases not matched to a gene: 5. The V gene's germline CDR1 is KGHDR and CDR2 SFDVKD. The CDR3 has 14 residues.

The J gene is TRBJ1-1, the V gene TRBV25-1, with a weak D call TRBD1 (5 bases). Germline values: CDR1 MGHDK, CDR2 SYGVNS. The CDR3 sequence is 15 residues long. The V end was cut by 6 bases, the J end by 5 bases, with 19 bases between. The CDR3 loop is CASSAHRGIRTEAFF. CDR3 sequence (DNA): TGTGCCAGCAGCGCACACCGGGGGATCAGGACTGAAGCTTTCTTT.

In DNA form, the CDR3 reads TGTGCCATCAGTGCCCGACAGGCTTCCCCAGGTTCTTATGGCTACACCTTC. It codes for CAISARQASPGSYGYTF. The genes are TRBV10-3 and TRBJ1-2; possibly TRBD1 for D (6 bases). Germline V lookup: CDR1 ENHRY, CDR2 SYGVKD. CDR3 length: 17 residues. The V end lost 4 bases, the J end lost 5 bases, and 23 bases lay between the germline ends.

This CDR3 reads CASSLGTGGGENQYF. In DNA form, the CDR3 reads TGTGCCAGCAGCTTAGGGACAGGGGGCGGAGAGAATCAGTACTTC. V and J are TRBV7-2 and TRBJ2-5, with 11 bases fitting TRBD1. The CDR3 spans 15 residues. Germline CDR1 and CDR2: SGHTA and FQGNSA. The J segment lost 11 bases and the V segment lost 1 base, leaving 9 bases of the junction unmatched.

This clonotype was seen at least ten times. V usage is TRBV7-2 and J usage is TRBJ1-3, with D unresolved. The CDR3 is 14 amino acids. Trimming took 9 bases from V and 0 from J, leaving 12 bases between them. Germline CDR1 is SGHTA and CDR2 is FQGNSA. Written as DNA, the CDR3 is TGTGCCAGTGGACGAGGCAGCTCTGGAAACACCATATATTTT. Protein product: CASGRGSSGNTIYF.

This chain uses TRBV29-1 with TRBJ1-6, with D uncertain. V lost 6 bases and J lost 7, with 10 bases in between. Per germline, CDR1 SQVTM and CDR2 ANQGSEA. CDR3 size: 12 residues. The CDR3 bases are TGCAGCGTGGCGGAACCCAATTCACCCCTCCACTTT. This encodes CSVAEPNSPLHF. The variable domain in full, completed from reference TRBV29-1 and TRBJ1-6, reads SAVISQKPSRDICQRGTSLTIQCQVDSQVTMMFWYRQQPGQSLTLIATANQGSEATYESGFVIDKFPISRPNLTFSTLTVSNMSPEDSSIYLCSVAEPNSPLHFGNGTRLTVT.

This clonotype was picked up many times. A junction end diverges from the germline sequence, so it may reflect a read error. V gene TRBV2 combines with J gene TRBJ2-7; 8 nucleotides match TRBD1. There are 17 residues in the CDR3. From germline, CDR1 is SNHLY and CDR2 FYNNEI. CDR3 sequence: CASNLGMDRDRIFLKNF. The CDR3, as DNA: TGTGCCAGCAATCTGGGGATGGACCGGGACAGGATCTTCCTAAAGAACTTC.

This clonotype was seen once. The rearrangement joins TRBV2 to TRBJ2-1; no clear D gene. Germline CDR1 SNHLY, CDR2 FYNNEI. The CDR3 runs 12 residues. With 4 bases removed from V and 10 bases from J, the gap between germline ends came to 11 bases. CDR3 amino acids: CASSATSKEQFF. CDR3 DNA sequence: TGTGCCAGCAGTGCCACCAGCAAGGAGCAGTTCTTC.

The gene calls are TRBV20-1 and TRBJ2-6, with 7 positions matching TRBD2. CDR1 is DFQATT, CDR2 SNEGSKA, per germline (reference sequence). CDR3 length: 15 residues. V lost 5 bases and J lost 11; bases outside the gene matches: 15. The CDR3 DNA is TGCAGTGCTCGGGACCGCGGGGGACGCCACCACGTCCTGACTTTC. This codes for CSARDRGGRHHVLTF.